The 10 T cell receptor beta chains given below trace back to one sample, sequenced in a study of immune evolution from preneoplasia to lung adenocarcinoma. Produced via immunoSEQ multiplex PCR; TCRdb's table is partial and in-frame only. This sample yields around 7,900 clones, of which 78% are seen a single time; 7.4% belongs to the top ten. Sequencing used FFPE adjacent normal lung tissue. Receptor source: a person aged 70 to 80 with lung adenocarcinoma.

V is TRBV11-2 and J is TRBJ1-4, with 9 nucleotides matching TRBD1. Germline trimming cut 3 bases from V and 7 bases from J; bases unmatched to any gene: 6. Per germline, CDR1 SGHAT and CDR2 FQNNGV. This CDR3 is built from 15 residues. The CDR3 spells CASSFGTGMGEKLFF. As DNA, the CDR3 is TGTGCCAGCAGCTTTGGGACAGGGATGGGTGAAAAACTGTTTTTT.

DNA for the CDR3: TGTGCCAGCAGCTCACAGGGGGCCGCTGGAAACACCATATATTTT. Its translation is CASSSQGAAGNTIYF. This sequence joins TRBV7-9 and TRBJ1-3; TRBD1 agrees at 9 bases. In germline, CDR1 is SEHNR, CDR2 FQNEAQ (reference sequence). Losses at the gene ends were 4 bases for V and 2 bases for J; bases not matched to a gene: 3. The CDR3 spans 15 residues.

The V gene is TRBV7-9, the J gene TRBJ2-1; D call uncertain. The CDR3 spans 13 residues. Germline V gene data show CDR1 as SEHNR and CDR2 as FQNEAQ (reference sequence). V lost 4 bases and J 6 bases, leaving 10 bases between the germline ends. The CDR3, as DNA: TGTGCCAGCAGCTCGTTCAGACTCAATGAGCAGTTCTTC. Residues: CASSSFRLNEQFF.

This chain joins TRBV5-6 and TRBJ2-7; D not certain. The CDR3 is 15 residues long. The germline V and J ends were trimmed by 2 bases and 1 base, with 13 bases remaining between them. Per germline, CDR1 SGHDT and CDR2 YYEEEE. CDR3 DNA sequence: TGTGCCAGCAGCTTAATCCGGAACCCGTCCTACGAGCAGTACTTC. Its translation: CASSLIRNPSYEQYF. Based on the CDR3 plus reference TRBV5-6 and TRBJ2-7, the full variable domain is DAGVTQSPTHLIKTRGQQVTLRCSPKSGHDTVSWYQQALGQGPQFIFQYYEEEERQRGNFPDRFSGHQFPNYSSELNVNALLLGDSALYLCASSLIRNPSYEQYFGPGTRLTVT.

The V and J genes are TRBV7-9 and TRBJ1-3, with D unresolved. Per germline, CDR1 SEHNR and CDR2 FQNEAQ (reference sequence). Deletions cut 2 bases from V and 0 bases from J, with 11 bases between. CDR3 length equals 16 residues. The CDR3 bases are TGTGCCAGCAGCTTACAAGTGGGCAGCTCTGGAAACACCATATATTTT. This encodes CASSLQVGSSGNTIYF.

The DNA for the CDR3 is TGTGCCAGCAGCTCTGGACCCTACGAGCAGTACTTC. Translating it yields CASSSGPYEQYF. The chain recombines TRBV11-3 with TRBJ2-7; D ambiguous. The CDR3 runs 12 residues. The germline V gene has CDR1 SGHNT and CDR2 YENEEA. The V end lost 4 bases, the J end lost 2 bases, and 6 bases lay between the germline ends.

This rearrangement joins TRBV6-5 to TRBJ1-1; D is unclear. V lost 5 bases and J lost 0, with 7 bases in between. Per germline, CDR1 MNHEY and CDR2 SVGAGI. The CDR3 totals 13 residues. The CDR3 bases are TGTGCCAGCAGTCGGACGGTGAACACTGAAGCTTTCTTT. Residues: CASSRTVNTEAFF.

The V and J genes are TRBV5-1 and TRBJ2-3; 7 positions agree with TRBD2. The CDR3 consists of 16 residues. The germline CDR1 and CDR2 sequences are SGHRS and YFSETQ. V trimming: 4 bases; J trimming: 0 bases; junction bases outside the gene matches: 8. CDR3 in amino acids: CASSRETAGSTDTQYF. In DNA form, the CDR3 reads TGCGCCAGCAGCCGCGAAACAGCGGGAAGCACAGATACGCAGTATTTT.

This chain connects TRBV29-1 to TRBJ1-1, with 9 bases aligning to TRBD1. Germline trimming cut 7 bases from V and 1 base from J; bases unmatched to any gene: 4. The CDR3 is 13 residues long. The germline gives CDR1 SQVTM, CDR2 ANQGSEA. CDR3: CSGEGQGNTEAFF. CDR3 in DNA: TGCAGCGGCGAGGGACAGGGGAACACTGAAGCTTTCTTT.

This chain's CDR3 is CASSYYTGQETQYF. DNA of the CDR3: TGTGCCAGCAGTTATTATACAGGTCAAGAGACCCAGTACTTC. The chain combines TRBV7-9 with TRBJ2-5, with D possibly being TRBD1 (5 bases). V was cut by 6 bases and J by 2 bases, with 13 bases left in between. The germline V gene encodes CDR1 SEHNR and CDR2 FQNEAQ (reference sequence). CDR3 length equals 14 residues.